Listed below are T cell receptor beta chains from one sample, sequenced in a study of cytomegalovirus exposure and HLA in healthy donors. Measured with immunoSEQ multiplex PCR; TCRdb has only the in-frame clones, and not every one. The sample totals tens of thousands of clones; its top ten clones hold about 4%. The sample taken for sequencing was PBMCs. These TCRs come from a female donor in good health and CMV-seropositive. Both conserved end residues are part of each CDR3. The D gene is left open where the match is weak.

V gene	J gene	D gene	CDR3 protein	CDR3 DNA
TRBV18	TRBJ2-3	TRBD2	CASSPQEAGVTDTQYF	TGTGCCAGCTCACCGCAAGAAGCGGGAGTTACAGATACGCAGTATTTT
TRBV11-2	TRBJ2-7	.	CASRPRTFTYEQYF	TGTGCCAGCAGGCCTCGGACATTCACCTACGAGCAGTACTTC
TRBV7-9	TRBJ1-5	.	CASSSQGDQPQHF	TGTGCCAGCAGCTCACAGGGAGATCAGCCCCAGCATTTT
TRBV28	TRBJ1-5	.	CASSFGGASQPQHF	TGTGCCAGCAGTTTTGGAGGGGCTAGTCAGCCCCAGCATTTT
TRBV19	TRBJ2-3	TRBD1	CASSTGTGGPHTQYF	TGTGCCAGTAGTACCGGGACAGGGGGTCCCCATACGCAGTATTTT
TRBV29-1	TRBJ2-6	TRBD1	CSVRPGTVQSGANVLTF	TGCAGCGTTCGACCCGGGACAGTCCAGTCGGGGGCCAACGTCCTGACTTTC
TRBV6-1	TRBJ1-2	TRBD1	CASRERQGGYGYTF	TGTGCCAGCAGGGAACGACAGGGCGGCTATGGCTACACCTTC
TRBV5-4	TRBJ2-7	.	CASSLESLAGSLF	TGTGCCAGCAGCTTGGAGTCTCTGGCGGGGTCGCTCTTC
TRBV4-1	TRBJ2-3	TRBD1	CASSQRTGGSTDTQYF	TGCGCCAGCAGCCAACGGACAGGGGGGAGCACAGATACGCAGTATTTT
TRBV5-1	TRBJ1-2	.	CASSLVTEVNYGYTF	TGCGCCAGCAGCTTGGTGACAGAGGTTAACTATGGCTACACCTTC
TRBV5-1	TRBJ2-3	.	CASSLGSHSTDTQYF	TGCGCCAGCAGCTTGGGGAGTCATAGCACAGATACGCAGTATTTT
TRBV5-1	TRBJ1-1	TRBD1	CASSLVPGGTEAFF	TGCGCCAGCAGCTTGGTTCCAGGGGGCACTGAAGCTTTCTTT
TRBV7-3	TRBJ1-6	TRBD1	CASSSGGRSSPLHF	TGTGCCAGCAGCTCAGGGGGCAGGAGTTCACCCCTCCACTTT
TRBV4-2	TRBJ2-7	.	CASSQESGNAYEQYF	TGTGCCAGCAGCCAAGAGTCCGGGAATGCCTACGAGCAGTACTTC
TRBV5-4	TRBJ1-2	.	CASRTQGIYGYTF	TGTGCCAGCAGGACCCAGGGGATCTATGGCTACACCTTC
TRBV5-1	TRBJ2-3	.	CASSLPSGADTQYF	TGCGCCAGCAGCTTGCCCTCAGGGGCAGATACGCAGTATTTT
TRBV5-8	TRBJ1-1	TRBD1	CASSRDRAATEAFF	TGTGCCAGCAGTCGGGACAGGGCGGCCACTGAAGCTTTCTTT
TRBV6-5	TRBJ1-4	TRBD1	CASSRQGAEGEKLFF	TGTGCCAGCAGTCGACAGGGGGCAGAGGGAGAAAAACTGTTTTTT
TRBV6-1	TRBJ2-3	.	CASSQGLNVDTQYF	TGTGCCAGCAGTCAGGGTTTAAACGTGGATACGCAGTATTTT
TRBV6-6	TRBJ2-7	TRBD1	CASSYEQGPSYEQYF	TGTGCCAGCAGTTATGAACAGGGGCCTTCCTACGAGCAGTACTTC
TRBV7-6	TRBJ2-7	TRBD1	CASSLGTGGAEQYF	TGTGCCAGCAGCTTAGGCACAGGGGGAGCCGAGCAGTACTTC
TRBV25-1	TRBJ2-7	TRBD1	CASMGQWAYEQYF	TGTGCCAGCATGGGACAGTGGGCCTACGAGCAGTACTTC
TRBV7-2	TRBJ2-4	TRBD2	CASSLAGGGNIQYF	TGTGCCAGCAGCTTAGCGGGCGGGGGAAACATTCAGTACTTC
TRBV18	TRBJ2-5	.	CASSGGNQETQYF	TGTGCCAGCTCAGGGGGCAACCAAGAGACCCAGTACTTC
TRBV5-1	TRBJ2-7	TRBD2	CASKPLWGGDYEQYF	TGCGCCAGCAAGCCCCTTTGGGGAGGGGACTACGAGCAGTACTTC
TRBV7-2	TRBJ2-7	TRBD1	CASSKDRADEQYF	TGTGCCAGCAGCAAGGACAGGGCTGACGAGCAGTACTTC
TRBV6-5	TRBJ2-5	.	CASSYLGAREETQYF	TGTGCCAGCAGTTACTTGGGGGCCCGGGAAGAGACCCAGTACTTC
TRBV5-6	TRBJ2-2	TRBD2	CASSLRWREGLPPTGELFF	TGTGCCAGCAGCTTGCGGTGGCGGGAGGGCCTTCCCCCAACCGGGGAGCTGTTTTTT
TRBV29-1	TRBJ2-7	TRBD1	CSVAGQGYEQYF	TGCAGCGTTGCTGGACAGGGCTACGAGCAGTACTTC
TRBV4-3	TRBJ1-1	.	CASSQDLSLAGHTEAFF	TGCGCCAGCAGCCAAGATCTGAGTCTGGCAGGGCACACTGAAGCTTTCTTT
TRBV27	TRBJ1-2	.	CASSLAGAGYGYTF	TGTGCCAGCAGTTTAGCAGGGGCAGGCTATGGCTACACCTTC
TRBV4-1	TRBJ2-3	.	CASSQRSAEISTDKQYF	TGCGCCAGCAGCCAACGATCCGCCGAGATCTCCACAGATAAGCAGTATTTT
TRBV7-9	TRBJ2-7	.	CASSLAGTLIYEQYF	TGTGCCAGCAGCTTAGCCGGGACATTGATCTACGAGCAGTACTTC
TRBV6-5	TRBJ1-2	TRBD1	CASRGGTTGGYGYTF	TGTGCCAGCAGGGGAGGTACCACAGGGGGCTATGGCTACACCTTC
TRBV6-5	TRBJ2-2	.	CASSRGADTGELFF	TGTGCCAGCAGCCGGGGAGCGGACACCGGGGAGCTGTTTTTT
TRBV18	TRBJ1-4	TRBD1	CASSPPGQGTNEKLFF	TGTGCCAGCTCACCACCGGGACAGGGGACTAATGAAAAACTGTTTTTT
TRBV28	TRBJ2-5	.	CASSFLLNQETQYF	TGTGCCAGCAGTTTTTTACTAAACCAAGAGACCCAGTACTTC
TRBV18	TRBJ1-6	.	CASSPTDRSSYNSPLHF	TGTGCCAGCTCACCTACCGACAGGAGCTCCTATAATTCACCCCTCCACTTT
TRBV7-2	TRBJ2-7	.	CASSQTQWGEEQYF	TGTGCCAGCAGCCAAACCCAGTGGGGCGAGGAGCAGTACTTC
TRBV5-1	TRBJ2-3	TRBD1	CASSLDGTGYADTQYF	TGCGCCAGCAGCTTGGATGGGACAGGGTACGCAGATACGCAGTATTTT
TRBV6-5	TRBJ1-1	TRBD1	CASSFTGGTEAFF	TGTGCCAGCAGTTTTACAGGGGGAACTGAAGCTTTCTTT
TRBV4-1	TRBJ2-7	.	CASSQEEQETYEQYF	TGCGCCAGCAGCCAAGAGGAACAGGAAACCTACGAGCAGTACTTC
TRBV4-2	TRBJ2-5	.	CASSPGTLGGTQYF	TGTGCCAGCAGCCCCGGGACCCTAGGGGGGACCCAGTACTTC